Detailed here is one T cell receptor (beta chain). Measured with immunoSEQ multiplex PCR; TCRdb has only the in-frame clones, and not every one. The table lists some 180,000 clones, around 83% of them singletons, with 8.2% in the top ten. The data are from a study of blood T cell repertoires in COVID-19. As for the study in general: Samples representing acute and convalescent COVID-19 were sourced from the United States, Italy and Spain.

This CDR3 is built from 15 residues. Trimming took off 4 bases at V and 1 base at J, with 11 bases between the two ends. In germline, CDR1 is ENHRY, CDR2 SYGVKD. What was sequenced was peripheral blood. The V call is TRBV10-3, the J call TRBJ1-5, with D maybe TRBD1 (5 bases). The clonotype comes from a woman between 55 and 75 years old with acute or convalescent COVID-19. CDR3 in amino acids: CAISGGGGSNQPQHF. DNA for the CDR3: TGTGCCATCAGTGGGGGGGGAGGCAGCAATCAGCCCCAGCATTTT.